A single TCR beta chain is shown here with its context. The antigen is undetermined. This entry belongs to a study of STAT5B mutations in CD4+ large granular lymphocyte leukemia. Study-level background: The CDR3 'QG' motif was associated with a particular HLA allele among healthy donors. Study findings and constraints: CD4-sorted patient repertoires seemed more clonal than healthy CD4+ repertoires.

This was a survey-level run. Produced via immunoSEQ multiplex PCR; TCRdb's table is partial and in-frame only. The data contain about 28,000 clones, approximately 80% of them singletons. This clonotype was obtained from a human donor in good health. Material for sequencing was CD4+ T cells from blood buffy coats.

CDR3 sequence: CASSIAGPNYGYTF. In DNA, the CDR3 is TGTGCCAGTAGTATAGCAGGACCCAACTATGGCTACACCTTC. The chain links TRBV19 to TRBJ1-2; no clear D. Trimming left V 1 base short and J 2 bases short, with 8 bases between. CDR3 size: 14 residues. From germline, CDR1 is LNHDA and CDR2 SQIVND (reference sequence).